This entry features one T cell receptor beta chain sequence. The target antigen is unknown. Deletions cut 0 bases from V and 2 bases from J, with 11 bases between. This CDR3 is 15 amino acids long. The germline gives CDR1 SNHLY, CDR2 FYNNEI. The record originates from a study of beta chain features in type 1 diabetes. Whole-study findings and limits: Naive, central memory and Treg TCRB repertoires seemed to resemble each other more closely in patients than they did in healthy donors. For Type 1 diabetes patients, all four CD4+ subsets carried TCRB CDR3s that were moderately but significantly shorter.

Isolated RNA was reverse transcribed in full, so expressed TCRB transcripts were sequenced. Using immunoSEQ multiplex PCR, the repertoire was profiled, and TCRdb retains in-frame clones only, with some absent. The profile covers more than 550,000 clones, with over 12% appearing a single time and approximately 0.043% taken by the ten largest. Each sorted population was over 98% pure. The receptor comes from a man between 18 and 29 years old with type 1 diabetes. What was sequenced was naive CD4+ T cells from blood. V is TRBV2 and J is TRBJ2-7; the D gene is possibly TRBD2 (5 bases). The CDR3 loop is CASSEATGLPYEQYF. CDR3 coding DNA: TGTGCCAGCAGTGAAGCTACCGGACTCCCCTACGAGCAGTACTTC.